This T cell receptor (beta chain) was sequenced during a study of shared clonotypes between healthy human individuals (dated by TCRdb to about 2020). Regarding the study in general: A few men and two women, aged 18 to 49 years, made up the cohort. Between about 0.8 and 9 billion PBMCs per donor were obtained by leukapheresis. To increase sequencing depth and limit assay-specific biases, TCR repertoire library preparation and sequencing were carried out by different laboratories using diverse techniques. For each donor, three plates each were used for CD4 naive and CD4 memory, two plates were used for CD8 naive, and one plate was used for CD8 memory. Blood TCR repertoires of about 5 healthy adults were deeply sequenced to estimate repertoire size and the extent of clonotype sharing between individuals.

The trim is 3 bases for V and 5 bases for J, with a gap of 13 bases between the germline ends. The CDR3 sequence holds 15 residues, the cysteine and phenylalanine included. Left in the record is the CDR3 DNA by itself, 45 bases read in frame from the first base. Taken from the germline V gene, the CDR1 and CDR2 loops are MNHNS and SASEGT. Notes on this clone: Its binding antigen is unknown. No much larger clonotype is one base removed from it; base qualities were not supplied.

Using the deep immunoSEQ assay, TCR CDR3 regions were amplified from genomic DNA by multiplex PCR. Extracted genomic DNA from each cell subset was distributed evenly across all wells of several immunoSEQ 96-well plates, and each plate was treated as a replicate. For sorted subsets, roughly 200 ng of genomic DNA, equivalent to around 29,000 T cell genomes, went into each replicate PCR. Purified libraries were quantified with a Qubit 3.0 fluorometer, sized on a Bioanalyzer 2100, and re-quantified with the KAPA Library Quantification kit. Every immunoSEQ 96-well plate was sequenced on a separate single-read 150-cycle Illumina NextSeq 550 flow cell. In the paper's pipeline: Because the immunoSEQ output held only junctional sequences and lacked quality scores, the filtering could not match the filtering applied to full-length reads. To assign V/J genes and CDR3, sequences were annotated against IMGT germline references using PyIR, a Python wrapper for IgBLAST v1.9. Reads were removed for weak V/J assignments (E-value above 1e-6), missing CDR3, stop codons, out-of-frame junctions, or ambiguous translated residues. V3J clonotypes were defined by identical inferred V gene, J gene, and CDR3 amino acid sequence. Percentage overlap between repertoires was computed as shared unique clonotypes divided by the size of the smaller repertoire. Three approaches were used to assess repertoire richness: RTK rarefaction, the Chao1 estimator, and Recon v2.1 estimates of unobserved clonotypes. Generation probabilities for all TCRbeta clonotypes obtained by the gDNA method from a handful of donors were computed using OLGA. Imported from immuneACCESS, the table was reduced by TCRdb to in-frame sequences with V and J called. These copies leave out some clones; in studies compared against another copy, an unresolved V gene accounts for under half, and the cause of the remainder is not known. D and trimming come from the DNA, and the V and J calls and clone size come from that table. This sample has more than 400,000 clones in its table, and 90% to 96% of those were observed once. About 0.067% of the sample goes to the ten largest clones.

What the authors observed across the whole study: Based on pairwise subsampling, the degree of clonotype sharing among donors was expected to be affected by sequencing depth. Because the study included a small number of donors, the genetic and exposure-history diversity represented was limited. Rarefaction of sorted-subset datasets indicated incomplete sequencing despite the large sequencing depth. Higher generation probabilities were observed for clonotypes shared by all four sorted-subset donors than for non-shared clonotypes. Sampling was limited to blood, and TCR repertoires in tissue likely differ from TCR repertoires in blood. Across several donors, 5% to 6% of naive CD4, approximately 4% of naive CD8, about 2% of memory CD4, and 0.4% of memory CD8 clonotypes were shared. Naive subsets generally had larger estimated clonotype richness than memory subsets did.

The donors were healthy, HIV-negative adults who had no recently reported acute infections or vaccinations. Only Caucasian adults living in Nashville, Tennessee, USA were represented among the donors. CD4+ T cells were enriched by magnetic negative selection, after which naive cells were positively selected on CD45RA and the negative fraction was taken as the memory subset. Blood was collected by leukapheresis, and PBMCs were isolated by Ficoll-Histopaque density gradient centrifugation and then cryopreserved in liquid nitrogen vapor phase. Analytical flow cytometry was used to check the purity and quantity of each magnetically sorted T cell population. Genomic DNA was isolated from each sorted fraction and quantified by UV absorbance on a Nanodrop 2000c.

Here the chain combines TRBV6-1 and TRBJ2-2; no D gene call is confident. What was sequenced was naive CD4+ T cells sorted from blood. The label giving this sample's cell subset or site can be read as: CD45RA+ positively selected. This sequence was found in a woman between 25 and 40 years old in good health. The DNA is TGTGCCAGCAGTGACCACGGGCTAGGAACCGGGGAGCTGTTTTTT. Its protein reads: CASSDHGLGTGELFF.